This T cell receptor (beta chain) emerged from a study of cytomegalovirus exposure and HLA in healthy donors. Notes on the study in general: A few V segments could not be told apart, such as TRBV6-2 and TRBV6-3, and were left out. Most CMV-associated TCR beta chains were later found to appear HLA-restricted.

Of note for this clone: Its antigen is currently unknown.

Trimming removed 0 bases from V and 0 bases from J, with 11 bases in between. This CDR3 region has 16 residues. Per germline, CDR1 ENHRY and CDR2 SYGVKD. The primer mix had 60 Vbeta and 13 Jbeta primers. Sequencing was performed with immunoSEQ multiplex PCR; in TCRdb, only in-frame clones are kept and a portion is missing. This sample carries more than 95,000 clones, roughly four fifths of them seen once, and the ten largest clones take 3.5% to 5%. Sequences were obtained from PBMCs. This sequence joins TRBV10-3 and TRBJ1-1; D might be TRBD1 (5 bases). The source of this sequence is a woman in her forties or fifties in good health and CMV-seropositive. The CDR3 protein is CAISESTGVMNTEAFF. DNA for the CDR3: TGTGCCATCAGTGAGTCTACAGGAGTTATGAACACTGAAGCTTTCTTT.